A single sample is the source of the 2 T cell receptor beta chains below, sequenced in a study of chemoradiotherapy in HPV16-positive cancers (dated by TCRdb to between 2021 and 2023). Libraries came from the immunoSEQ multiplex PCR assay. TCRdb limited this immuneACCESS table to in-frame rearrangements with V and J called. A share of clones is missing; checked studies link under half to unresolved V genes, and the rest is unexplained. Within this sample are around 29,000 clones, with 93% of them counted one time only. Roughly 18% of the sample lies in the top ten. Sequences were derived from blood, sampled from a patient who underwent chemoradiotherapy. These receptors all stem from a human donor with HPV-associated anogenital cancer.

A single count supports this clone. The chain is built from TRBV6-5 and TRBJ1-1, with a weak D call TRBD1 (6 bases). CDR3 size: 14 residues. Germline CDR1 and CDR2: MNHEY and SVGAGI. Trimming took off 2 bases at V and 4 bases at J, with 11 bases between the two ends. For the CDR3, the DNA is TGTGCCAGCAGTTACGGGGGCCCAGTCACTGAAGCTTTCTTT. This sequence encodes CASSYGGPVTEAFF.

The chain couples TRBV18 to TRBJ2-7, with 9 bases matching TRBD1. V shed 0 bases and J 4 bases; nucleotides not matched to a gene: 7. The CDR3 covers 16 residues. Germline CDR1 and CDR2: KGHSH and LQKENI. This CDR3 is CASSPPTGGSRYEQYF. The CDR3 DNA is TGTGCCAGCTCACCACCAACAGGGGGCAGTCGGTACGAGCAGTACTTC. Looking up the rest from reference TRBV18 and TRBJ2-7 gives the full variable domain: NAGVMQNPRHLVRRRGQEARLRCSPMKGHSHVYWYRQLPEEGLKFMVYLQKENIIDESGMPKERFSAEFPKEGPSILRIQQVVRGDSAAYFCASSPPTGGSRYEQYFGPGTRLTVT.